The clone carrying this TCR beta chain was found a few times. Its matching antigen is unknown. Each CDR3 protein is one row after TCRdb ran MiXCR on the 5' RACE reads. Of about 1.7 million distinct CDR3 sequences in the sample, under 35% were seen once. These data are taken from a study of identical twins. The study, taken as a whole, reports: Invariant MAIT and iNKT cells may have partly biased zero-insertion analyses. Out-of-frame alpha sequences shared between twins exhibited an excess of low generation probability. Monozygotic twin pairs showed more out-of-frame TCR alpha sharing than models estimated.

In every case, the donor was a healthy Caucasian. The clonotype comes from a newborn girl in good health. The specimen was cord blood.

The CDR3 coding sequence is TGCAGTGCTAGAGTTCAGTTAGATCCCGGGGAGCTGTTTTTT. Its translation: CSARVQLDPGELFF. The chain uses TRBV20-1 and TRBJ2-2, with D uncertain. The germline V gene encodes CDR1 DFQATT and CDR2 SNEGSKA (reference sequence). V lost 1 base to trimming and J lost 6 bases, with 12 bases between them. The CDR3 sequence is 14 residues long.